These 32 T cell receptor beta chains came from one sample sequenced in a study of Ad26.COV2.S vaccination and SARS-CoV-2 variants (dated by TCRdb to 2020 to 2023). Library preparation employed the immunoSEQ multiplex PCR assay. TCRdb holds this immuneACCESS table with in-frame rearrangements only. Some clones are missing; in checked studies, unresolved V genes explain under half, and the rest has no known cause. The sample data list 97,000 or so clones, and around 80% of these were observed just once. The ten largest make up roughly a sixth of the sample. This sample's time point label indicates: individuals recovered from natural SARS-CoV-2 infection. The source was peripheral blood, collected after recovery from COVID-19. These receptors were obtained from a human donor who had recovered from COVID-19.

V is TRBV5-1 and J is TRBJ1-1; a weak D match, TRBD1 (6 bases). The CDR3 consists of 15 residues. Trimming pared 2 bases from V and 1 base from J, leaving 12 bases between. CDR1 SGHRS and CDR2 YFSETQ come from the germline V gene. CDR3 nucleotides: TGCGCCAGCAGCTTTGGGGGGGCTTCGAACACTGAAGCTTTCTTT. Amino acid sequence: CASSFGGASNTEAFF.

This clone was seen a handful of times. The chain has TRBV28 and TRBJ1-4, with D unclear. The germline gives CDR1 MDHEN, CDR2 SYDVKM. The CDR3 has 15 amino acids. The V end lost 0 bases, the J end lost 3 bases, and 8 bases lay between the germline ends. The DNA for the CDR3 is TGTGCCAGCAGTTTATGGGCCTCGTCTAATGAAAAACTGTTTTTT. Encoded protein: CASSLWASSNEKLFF.

V gene TRBV7-9 combines with J gene TRBJ2-3; TRBD2 aligns across 7 bases. This CDR3 spans 15 amino acids. V was pared by 5 bases and J by 4 bases, with 9 bases of the junction left unmatched. CDR1 and CDR2 (germline): SEHNR, FQNEAQ (reference sequence). The CDR3 protein is CASSGPQAGSDTQYF. The CDR3, as DNA: TGTGCCAGCAGCGGTCCCCAAGCGGGATCAGATACGCAGTATTTT.

The chain is built from TRBV7-9 and TRBJ2-3; no firm D call. Germline V CDR1 and CDR2: SEHNR, FQNEAQ (reference sequence). Trimming removed 1 base at V and 6 bases at J, with 14 bases between. This CDR3 has 15 residues. The CDR3 DNA is TGTGCCAGCAGCTTAGTGATTATGGCAACTGATACGCAGTATTTT. It codes for CASSLVIMATDTQYF.

This chain links TRBV28 with TRBJ1-2; 8 positions match TRBD1. After removal of 4 bases from V and 4 bases from J, the junction contained 8 bases not matched to a gene. This CDR3 is built from 15 residues. Per germline, CDR1 MDHEN and CDR2 SYDVKM. The CDR3 here is CASSSSGGAGYGYTF. CDR3 nucleotide sequence: TGTGCCAGCAGTTCTTCAGGGGGCGCGGGCTATGGCTACACCTTC.

The genes are TRBV6-4 and TRBJ1-1, with D tentatively TRBD1 (5 bases). V was clipped by 6 bases and J by 4 bases, with 12 bases between them. Germline CDR1 is MRHNA and CDR2 is SNTAGT. This CDR3 region has 13 residues. CDR3: CASSEVQGTEAFF. The CDR3 nucleotides read TGTGCCAGCAGCGAGGTGCAGGGCACTGAAGCTTTCTTT.

The chain employs TRBV5-1 and TRBJ2-1; no clear D. CDR3 length: 15 residues. Germline V gene lookup returns CDR1 SGHRS and CDR2 YFSETQ. V dropped 0 bases and J dropped 1 base, with 8 bases sitting between them. The CDR3 DNA is TGCGCCAGCAGCTTGGACAGCGATTCCTACAATGAGCAGTTCTTC. This gives the protein CASSLDSDSYNEQFF.

The chain carries TRBV12-3 or TRBV12-4 and TRBJ1-6; D gene ambiguous. CDR3 length: 12 amino acids. V was pared by 4 bases and J by 6 bases, with 4 bases between. The chain's CDR3 is CASSSVNSPLHF. DNA for the CDR3: TGTGCCAGCAGTTCCGTTAATTCACCCCTCCACTTT.

This clone showed up just a few times. This chain connects TRBV5-4 to TRBJ2-2, with D possibly TRBD2 on 6 matching bases. The germline V and J ends were trimmed by 2 bases and 0 bases, with 17 bases remaining between them. The CDR3 totals 18 residues. Germline CDR1 and CDR2: SGHNT and YYREEE (reference sequence). The CDR3 coding sequence is TGTGCCAGCAGCTTCATTCAGGGACTTTTAACGAACACCGGGGAGCTGTTTTTT. It translates to CASSFIQGLLTNTGELFF.

The V call is TRBV6-5, the J call TRBJ2-3; 8 bases match TRBD1. Germline trimming cut 7 bases from V and 6 bases from J; bases unmatched to any gene: 9. The length of the CDR3 is 14 residues. Germline assignment: CDR1 MNHEY and CDR2 SVGAGI. In DNA, the CDR3 is TGTGCCAGCACCTACCAGGACAGGGATGATACGCAGTATTTT. It is translated as CASTYQDRDDTQYF.

This chain joins TRBV11-2 and TRBJ1-6; unclear D gene. V shed 2 bases and J shed 0 bases, with 8 bases lying between them. The germline V gene encodes CDR1 SGHAT and CDR2 FQNNGV. The CDR3 length is 16 residues. In DNA, the CDR3 is TGTGCCAGCAGCTTATACCGCAGCTCCTATAATTCACCCCTCCACTTT. Amino acid sequence: CASSLYRSSYNSPLHF.

The gene calls are TRBV20-1 and TRBJ2-4; no clear D gene. Per the germline V gene, CDR1 is DFQATT and CDR2 is SNEGSKA (reference sequence). This CDR3 spans 14 amino acids. Deletions cut 3 bases from V and 1 base from J, with 10 bases between. In nucleotides, the CDR3 is TGCAGTGCTAGTAACGGTGGGGCCAAAAACATTCAGTACTTC. It translates to CSASNGGAKNIQYF.

This clone has a handful of counts. The CDR3 DNA is TGTGCCAGCAGCTTAGTCTCGGATGAAAAACTGTTTTTT. Protein product: CASSLVSDEKLFF. The chain employs TRBV7-9 and TRBJ1-4; D unclear. CDR3 length: 13 amino acids. CDR1 and CDR2 from the germline V gene are SEHNR and FQNEAQ (reference sequence). V shed 1 base and J shed 6 bases, with 6 bases lying between them.

The CDR3 spells CASSGELVYGYTF. Here the CDR3 DNA reads TGTGCCAGTAGCGGGGAATTGGTCTATGGCTACACCTTC. The chain joins TRBV19 to TRBJ1-2; D remains unclear. Trimming pared 6 bases from V and 4 bases from J, leaving 12 bases between. Germline assignment: CDR1 LNHDA and CDR2 SQIVND (reference sequence). The CDR3 extends over 13 amino acids.

The chain has TRBV5-1 and TRBJ2-5, with D perhaps matching TRBD2 (6 bases). Trimming took off 0 bases at V and 5 bases at J, with 17 bases between the two ends. Germline V lookup: CDR1 SGHRS, CDR2 YFSETQ. The CDR3 totals 16 residues. The DNA of the CDR3 is TGCGCCAGCAGCTTGGCCGCGCGGGGCGAGGGGGAGACCCAGTACTTC. Protein product: CASSLAARGEGETQYF.

The chain joins TRBV5-1 to TRBJ2-1, with TRBD2 identical over 13 bases. Germline V gene data show CDR1 as SGHRS and CDR2 as YFSETQ. After removal of 1 base from V and 5 bases from J, the junction contained 3 bases not matched to a gene. There are 16 residues in the CDR3. CDR3 sequence: CASSLPGTSGNNEQFF. CDR3 in DNA: TGCGCCAGCAGCTTGCCCGGGACTAGCGGGAACAATGAGCAGTTCTTC.

This sequence joins TRBV5-4 and TRBJ2-1, with 9 bases fitting TRBD2. Germline V gene sequence: CDR1 SGHNT, CDR2 YYREEE (reference sequence). V shed 3 bases, J shed 6 bases, and the junction held 7 bases outside the gene matches. The CDR3 is 15 residues long. The CDR3 nucleotides read TGTGCCAGCAGCTCTGTGACTAGCGGTCGCAATGAGCAGTTCTTC. It specifies CASSSVTSGRNEQFF.

This clone was counted only a few times. V usage is TRBV1 and J usage is TRBJ1-5. TRBV1 is a recognized pseudogene. The CDR3 is made up of 14 amino acids. The CDR3 loop is CNERGKYSNQPQHF. The CDR3 nucleotides read TGCAACGAGCGGGGGAAATATAGCAATCAGCCCCAGCATTTT.

The chain has TRBV5-1 and TRBJ1-5, with D perhaps matching TRBD1 (6 bases). Germline assignment: CDR1 SGHRS and CDR2 YFSETQ. The CDR3 has 15 residues. V was trimmed by 4 bases and J by 7 bases, leaving 18 bases between them. This chain's CDR3 is CASSQSGEWGQPQHF. The CDR3 DNA follows: TGCGCCAGCAGCCAGTCAGGGGAGTGGGGACAGCCCCAGCATTTT.

The genes are TRBV6-5 and TRBJ2-1; 10 nucleotides match TRBD2. Germline lookup yields CDR1 MNHEY and CDR2 SVGAGI. J gave up 1 base and V 0 bases, and 0 bases lay outside the gene matches. The CDR3 has 16 amino acids. The CDR3 region is CASSYSAGGSYNEQFF. The CDR3 DNA reads as TGTGCCAGCAGTTACTCAGCGGGGGGGTCCTACAATGAGCAGTTCTTC.

V is TRBV11-3 and J is TRBJ2-7, with 7 bases aligning to TRBD1. This CDR3 has 16 amino acids. Germline V gene sequence: CDR1 SGHNT, CDR2 YENEEA. The V segment lost 1 base and the J segment 0 bases; nucleotides outside the gene matches: 6. The CDR3 DNA sequence: TGTGCCAGCAGCTTAGGACAGGGATCCGGCTCCTACGAGCAGTACTTC. Protein product: CASSLGQGSGSYEQYF.

The sample holds a few counts of this clone. The genes are TRBV3-1 (or the pseudogene TRBV3-2) and TRBJ2-5; D tentatively fits TRBD1 or TRBD2 (5 bases each). The germline V gene has CDR1 LGHDT and CDR2 YNNKEL (reference sequence). The CDR3 consists of 15 residues. V dropped 1 base and J dropped 4 bases, with 13 bases sitting between them. The chain's CDR3 is CASSQAGTRGETQYF. The CDR3 DNA reads TGTGCCAGCAGCCAAGCCGGGACGCGTGGAGAGACCCAGTACTTC.

The chain is built from TRBV19 and TRBJ2-1; 12 nucleotides align to TRBD2. The CDR3 contains 15 residues. The germline gives CDR1 LNHDA, CDR2 SQIVND (reference sequence). Trimming removed 5 bases from V and 10 bases from J; junction bases left unmatched: 9. The DNA for the CDR3 is TGTGCCAGTAGTGCTAGCGGGGGGGTAATGGTAGAGCAGTTCTTC. Its translation: CASSASGGVMVEQFF.

The genes are TRBV27 and TRBJ2-5; 7 nucleotides align to TRBD1. The germline V gene has CDR1 MNHEY and CDR2 SMNVEV (reference sequence). Trimming at V came to 1 base and at J to 5 bases, leaving 7 bases not matched to a gene. The CDR3 has 15 amino acids. CDR3 sequence reads: CASSLLGGPPETQYF. The DNA for the CDR3 is TGTGCCAGCAGTTTATTAGGGGGCCCCCCGGAGACCCAGTACTTC.

This rearrangement joins TRBV10-1 to TRBJ1-1; D gene uncertain. The CDR3 length is 13 residues. Germline-derived CDR1 and CDR2 are WNHNN and SYGVQD (reference sequence). The ends were cut back, 6 bases at V and 3 bases at J, with 11 bases in the middle. This chain's CDR3 is CASRRSTYTEAFF. In DNA form, the CDR3 reads TGCGCCAGCAGAAGATCAACATACACTGAAGCTTTCTTT.

The rearrangement joins TRBV5-1 to TRBJ1-2; no clear D gene. CDR1 is SGHRS, CDR2 YFSETQ, per germline. CDR3 size: 14 residues. V was pared by 6 bases and J by 0 bases, with 12 bases between. The CDR3 region is CASKVADANYGYTF. Here the CDR3 DNA reads TGCGCCAGCAAGGTCGCAGACGCTAACTATGGCTACACCTTC.

V usage is TRBV9 and J usage is TRBJ2-2, with 12 bases identical to TRBD1. This CDR3 is 19 amino acids long. CDR1 and CDR2 from the germline V gene are SGDLS and YYNGEE. Trimming removed 2 bases from V and 7 bases from J; junction bases left unmatched: 15. The CDR3 loop is CASSVLPPGQGAFGGELFF. The DNA for the CDR3 is TGTGCCAGCAGCGTTCTCCCGCCGGGACAGGGGGCGTTCGGCGGGGAGCTGTTTTTT.

The chain is built from TRBV29-1 and TRBJ2-5; D possibly matches TRBD1 or TRBD2 (7 bases each). V was pared by 3 bases and J by 6 bases, with 17 bases between. This CDR3 has 14 residues. The germline V gene encodes CDR1 SQVTM and CDR2 ANQGSEA. CDR3 protein: CSVEGGGDRKTQYF. The CDR3 nucleotides read TGCAGCGTTGAGGGAGGGGGCGATCGAAAGACCCAGTACTTC.

The chain couples TRBV5-6 to TRBJ2-1, with D tentatively TRBD2 (5 bases). V lost 4 bases and J 15 bases, leaving 17 bases between the germline ends. Germline V gives CDR1 SGHDT, CDR2 YYEEEE. The CDR3 spans 12 residues. The CDR3 DNA reads as TGTGCCAGCAGCCCTGGACTCGAAAGTCTGTTCTTC. Its protein is CASSPGLESLFF.

This chain uses TRBV19 with TRBJ1-6; D uncertain. Germline V CDR1 and CDR2: LNHDA, SQIVND (reference sequence). The CDR3 has 12 amino acids. V was pared by 5 bases and J by 10 bases, with 9 bases between. The CDR3 region has the DNA TGTGCCAGTAGTCCCCCGGGATCACCCCTCCACTTT. It encodes CASSPPGSPLHF.

This clone turned up a few times. J is TRBJ2-3 and V is TRBV9; TRBD2 aligns across 15 bases. Looked up from germline, CDR1 is SGDLS and CDR2 is YYNGEE. This CDR3 spans 18 amino acids. The trim removed 4 bases at V and 6 bases at J, leaving 12 bases unmatched. In DNA form, the CDR3 reads TGTGCCAGCAGCCCAGGGACTAGCGGGGGGATAGGTGTCGATACGCAGTATTTT. It codes for CASSPGTSGGIGVDTQYF. Based on the CDR3 plus reference TRBV9 and TRBJ2-3, the full variable domain is DSGVTQTPKHLITATGQRVTLRCSPRSGDLSVYWYQQSLDQGLQFLIQYYNGEERAKGNILERFSAQQFPDLHSELNLSSLELGDSALYFCASSPGTSGGIGVDTQYFGPGTRLTVL.

The rearrangement links TRBV28 to TRBJ2-1; possible D gene TRBD1, 6 bases. Trimming removed 3 bases from V and 7 bases from J, with 22 bases in between. There are 17 residues in the CDR3. Per germline, CDR1 MDHEN and CDR2 SYDVKM. In DNA form, the CDR3 reads TGTGCCAGCAGTTTTGGGAACGGCAGGGGAGTCGGGAATGAGCAGTTCTTC. This codes for CASSFGNGRGVGNEQFF.